The table lists the clone carrying this T cell receptor (beta chain) with many counts. The antigen is unknown. These data belong to a study of molecular identifiers for immune sequencing clone quantification. Study-wide points: Clones carrying above 20 RNA copies accounted for over 98% of effector molecules, under 1% in naive cells. Barcode collisions between identical TCR molecules could shrink estimates of highly expanded clone sizes.

The bulk TCR libraries were made with methods described before and with listed TCR primers. MiXCR, run by TCRdb on the PCR reads, gives a single entry per CDR3 protein. The table includes more than 70,000 distinct CDR3 sequences, roughly 21% detected once. This CDR3 has 15 residues. CDR1 and CDR2 from the germline V gene are LGHNA and YNFKEQ. V was pared by 4 bases and J by 8 bases, with 17 bases between. The receptor comes from a human donor in good health. Some libraries in this study had Jurkat cell RNA spiked in. The V gene is TRBV4-2, the J gene TRBJ2-2; D is ambiguous. Sample: naive CD8+ T cells from blood, with Jurkat cell RNA spiked in. Subset here: FACS-sorted CD8+CD4-CCR7+CD45RA+ naive T cells. This CDR3 reads CASSPANSLPGELFF. CDR3 nucleotides: TGTGCCAGCAGCCCCGCCAACAGCCTCCCTGGGGAGCTGTTTTTT.